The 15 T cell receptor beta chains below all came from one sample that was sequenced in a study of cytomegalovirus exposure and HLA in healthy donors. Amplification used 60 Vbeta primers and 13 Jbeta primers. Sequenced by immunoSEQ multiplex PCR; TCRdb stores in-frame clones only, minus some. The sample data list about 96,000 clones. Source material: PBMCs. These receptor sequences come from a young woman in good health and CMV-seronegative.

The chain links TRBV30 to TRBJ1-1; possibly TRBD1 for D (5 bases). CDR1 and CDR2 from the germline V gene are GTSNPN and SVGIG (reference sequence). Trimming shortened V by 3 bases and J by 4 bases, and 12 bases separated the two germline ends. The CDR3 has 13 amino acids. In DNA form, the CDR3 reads TGTGCCTGGAGATCAGGGTTTGGCACTGAAGCTTTCTTT. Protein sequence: CAWRSGFGTEAFF.

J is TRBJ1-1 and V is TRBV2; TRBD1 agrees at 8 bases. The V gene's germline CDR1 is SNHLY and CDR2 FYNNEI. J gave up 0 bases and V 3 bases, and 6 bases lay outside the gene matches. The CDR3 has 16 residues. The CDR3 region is CASSDVGQGMNTEAFF. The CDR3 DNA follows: TGTGCCAGCAGTGATGTAGGACAGGGTATGAACACTGAAGCTTTCTTT.

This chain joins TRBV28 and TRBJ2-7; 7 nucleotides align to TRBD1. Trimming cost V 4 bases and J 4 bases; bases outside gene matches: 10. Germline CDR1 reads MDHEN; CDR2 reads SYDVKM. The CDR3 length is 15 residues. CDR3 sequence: CASSSPGQASYEQYF. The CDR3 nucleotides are TGTGCCAGCAGTTCACCAGGACAGGCCTCTTACGAGCAGTACTTC.

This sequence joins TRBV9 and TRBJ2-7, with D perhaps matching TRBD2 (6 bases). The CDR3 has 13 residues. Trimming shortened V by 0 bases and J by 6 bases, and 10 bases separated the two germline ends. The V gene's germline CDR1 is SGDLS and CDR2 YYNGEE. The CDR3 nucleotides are TGTGCCAGCAGCGTAGGGGGGGAAGGCGAGCAGTACTTC. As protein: CASSVGGEGEQYF.

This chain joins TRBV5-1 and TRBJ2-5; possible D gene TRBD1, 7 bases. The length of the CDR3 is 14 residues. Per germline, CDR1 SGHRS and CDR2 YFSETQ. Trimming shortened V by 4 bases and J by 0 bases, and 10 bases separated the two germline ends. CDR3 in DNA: TGCGCCAGCAGCGCGGGGACAGACCAAGAGACCCAGTACTTC. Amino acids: CASSAGTDQETQYF.

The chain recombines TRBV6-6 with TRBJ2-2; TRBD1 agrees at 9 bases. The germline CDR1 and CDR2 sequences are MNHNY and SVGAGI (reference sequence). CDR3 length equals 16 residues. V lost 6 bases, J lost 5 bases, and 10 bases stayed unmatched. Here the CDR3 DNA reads TGTGCCAGCAGCACAGATGGGACAGGGTGGACCGGGGAGCTGTTTTTT. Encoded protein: CASSTDGTGWTGELFF.

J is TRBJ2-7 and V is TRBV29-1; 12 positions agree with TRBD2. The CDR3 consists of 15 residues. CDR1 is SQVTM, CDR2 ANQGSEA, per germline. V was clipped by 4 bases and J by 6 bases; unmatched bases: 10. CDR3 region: CSVGEPSGRAIEQYF. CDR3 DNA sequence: TGCAGCGTTGGGGAGCCTAGCGGGAGGGCCATCGAGCAGTACTTC.

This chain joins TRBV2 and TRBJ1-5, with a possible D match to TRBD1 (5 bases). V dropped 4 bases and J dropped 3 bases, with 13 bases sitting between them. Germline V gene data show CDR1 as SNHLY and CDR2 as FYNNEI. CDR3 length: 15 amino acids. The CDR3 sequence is CASSATRGVNQPQHF. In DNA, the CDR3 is TGTGCCAGCAGTGCGACCCGGGGGGTCAATCAGCCCCAGCATTTT.

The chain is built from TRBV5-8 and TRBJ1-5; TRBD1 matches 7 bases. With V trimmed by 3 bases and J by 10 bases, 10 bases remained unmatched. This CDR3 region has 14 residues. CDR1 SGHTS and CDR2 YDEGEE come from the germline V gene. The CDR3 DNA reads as TGTGCCAGCAGCTCCGGGACAGTACTAAATCCCCAGCATTTT. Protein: CASSSGTVLNPQHF.

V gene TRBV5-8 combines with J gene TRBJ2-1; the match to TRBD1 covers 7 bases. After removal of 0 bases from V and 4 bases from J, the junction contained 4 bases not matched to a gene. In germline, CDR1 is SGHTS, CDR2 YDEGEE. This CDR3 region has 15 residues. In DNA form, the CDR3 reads TGTGCCAGCAGCTTGGGAGGGGGCCAATACAATGAGCAGTTCTTC. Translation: CASSLGGGQYNEQFF.

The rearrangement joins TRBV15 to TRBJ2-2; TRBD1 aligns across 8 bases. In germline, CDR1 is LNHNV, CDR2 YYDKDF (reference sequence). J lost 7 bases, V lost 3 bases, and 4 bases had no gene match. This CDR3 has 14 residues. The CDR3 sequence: CATSRETGVGELFF. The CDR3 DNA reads TGTGCCACCAGCAGGGAGACAGGGGTCGGGGAGCTGTTTTTT.

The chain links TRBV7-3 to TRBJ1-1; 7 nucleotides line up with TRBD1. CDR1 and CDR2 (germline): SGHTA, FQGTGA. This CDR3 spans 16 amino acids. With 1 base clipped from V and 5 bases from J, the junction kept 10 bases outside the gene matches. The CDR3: CASSLRAGGGRTEAFF. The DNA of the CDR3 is TGTGCCAGCAGCTTAAGGGCAGGGGGAGGAAGGACTGAAGCTTTCTTT.

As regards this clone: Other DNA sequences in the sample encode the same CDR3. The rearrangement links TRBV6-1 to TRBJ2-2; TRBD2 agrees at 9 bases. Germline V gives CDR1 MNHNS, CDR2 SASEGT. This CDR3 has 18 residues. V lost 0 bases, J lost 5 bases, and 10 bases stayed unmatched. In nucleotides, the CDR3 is TGTGCCAGCAGTGAAGCGCTAGGGCTAGCGGGAAAGACCGGGGAGCTGTTTTTT. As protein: CASSEALGLAGKTGELFF.

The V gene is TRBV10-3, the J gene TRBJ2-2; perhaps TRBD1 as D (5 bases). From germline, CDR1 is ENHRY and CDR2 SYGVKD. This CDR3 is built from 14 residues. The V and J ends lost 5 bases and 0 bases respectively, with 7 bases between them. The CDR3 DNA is TGTGCCATCAGTCAGGGATCGAACACCGGGGAGCTGTTTTTT. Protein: CAISQGSNTGELFF.

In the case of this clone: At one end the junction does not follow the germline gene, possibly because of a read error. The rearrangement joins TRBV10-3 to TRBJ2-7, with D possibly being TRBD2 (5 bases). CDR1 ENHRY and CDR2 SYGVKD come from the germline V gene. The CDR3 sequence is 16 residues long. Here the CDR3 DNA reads TGTGCCGTCAGAGGCCGCCGGGGAAGGGAAGGATACGAGCAGTACTTC. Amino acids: CAVRGRRGREGYEQYF.